This TCR beta chain was captured by sequencing in a study of CD8 T cells in Susac syndrome. Random hexamers primed reverse transcription of about 0.5 to 1 ug RNA. It was immunoSEQ multiplex PCR that amplified TCR beta CDR3 across 54 Vbeta and 13 Jbeta. TCRdb re-derived calls from the immunoSEQ multiplex PCR reads in MiXCR, one entry per CDR3 protein. The table includes 45,000 or so distinct CDR3 sequences, over 85% detected once. Source material: CD8+ T cells from PBMCs. This TCR came from a human donor in good health.

The CDR3 spells CASSTGLGAWKTQYF. The DNA for the CDR3 is TGTGCCAGCAGTACAGGACTGGGTGCTTGGAAGACCCAGTACTTC. The chain combines TRBV28 with TRBJ2-5; D possibly matches TRBD1 or TRBD2 (5 bases each). The CDR3 totals 15 residues. V was pared by 5 bases and J by 6 bases, with 19 bases between. Germline-derived CDR1 and CDR2 are MDHEN and SYDVKM.